This T cell receptor beta chain derives from a study of blood T cell repertoires in COVID-19. The CDR3 length is 15 residues. V trimming: 6 bases; J trimming: 3 bases; junction bases outside the gene matches: 9. Germline V gene data show CDR1 as SEHNR and CDR2 as FQNEAQ (reference sequence). Original processing methods: Reference gene primer amplification yielded estimated nucleated cell counts. Generated by immunoSEQ multiplex PCR, the TCRdb table keeps only in-frame clones and is missing some. V and J calls and clone size come straight from that table; D and trimming were deduced from the DNA. This sample has about 180,000 clones; roughly 83% occur once, and the top ten carry over 7%.

The chain couples TRBV7-9 to TRBJ2-3, with TRBD2 matching 7 bases. The specimen sequenced was PBMCs or T cells enriched from blood (not recorded which). The sequence was collected from a woman aged 25 to 45 who had recovered from COVID-19. The CDR3: CASREGGRGTDTQYF. CDR3 DNA sequence: TGTGCCAGCAGGGAGGGAGGGAGAGGTACAGATACGCAGTATTTT.